The present T cell receptor beta chain was sequenced within a study of blood T cell repertoires in COVID-19. The wider study: The United States, Italy and Spain supplied acute and convalescent COVID-19 samples. Nucleic acid was either cDNA or gDNA, and it came from T cells, B-cell-depleted T cells, or PBMCs.

CDR3 size: 15 residues. The ends lost 5 bases at V and 4 bases at J; junction bases unmatched: 10. In germline, CDR1 is SGHTA, CDR2 FQGNSA. Repertoires were generated with immunoSEQ multiplex PCR, while TCRdb's copy carries only in-frame clones and drops some. The sample yields over 250,000 clones, about 83% seen once. V usage is TRBV7-2 and J usage is TRBJ1-2; 7 bases are a match to TRBD1. Sequenced: peripheral blood. The sequence was collected from a woman between 50 and 59 years old who had recovered from COVID-19. The CDR3 reads CASSPIPGQSYGYTF. In DNA, the CDR3 is TGTGCCAGCAGCCCCATACCGGGACAGAGCTATGGCTACACCTTC. Looking up the rest from reference TRBV7-2 and TRBJ1-2 gives the full variable domain: GAGVSQSPSNKVTEKGKDVELRCDPISGHTALYWYRQSLGQGLEFLIYFQGNSAPDKSGLPSDRFSAERTGGSVSTLTIQRTQQEDSAVYLCASSPIPGQSYGYTFGSGTRLTVV.